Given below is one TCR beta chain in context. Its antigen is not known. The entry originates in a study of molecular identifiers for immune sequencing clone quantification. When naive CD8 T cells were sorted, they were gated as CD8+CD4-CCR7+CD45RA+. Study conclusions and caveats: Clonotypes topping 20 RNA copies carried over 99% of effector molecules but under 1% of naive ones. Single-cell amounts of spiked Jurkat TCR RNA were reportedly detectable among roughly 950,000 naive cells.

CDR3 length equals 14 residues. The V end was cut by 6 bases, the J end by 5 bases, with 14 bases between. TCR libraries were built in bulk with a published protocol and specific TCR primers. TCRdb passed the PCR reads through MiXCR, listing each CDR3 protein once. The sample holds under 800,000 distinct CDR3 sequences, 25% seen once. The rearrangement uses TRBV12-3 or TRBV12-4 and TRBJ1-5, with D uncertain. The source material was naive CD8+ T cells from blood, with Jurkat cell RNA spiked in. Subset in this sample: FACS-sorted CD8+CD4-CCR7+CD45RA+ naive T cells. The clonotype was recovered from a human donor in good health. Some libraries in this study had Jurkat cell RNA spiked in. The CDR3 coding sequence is TGTGCCAGCAGAAAGGAAGAACGCGATCAGCCCCAGCATTTT. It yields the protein CASRKEERDQPQHF.